Below, one TCR beta chain is given with its context. Its matching antigen is unknown. Researchers built TCR beta libraries using quantitative 5'-RACE with molecular barcodes. TCRdb re-derived calls from the 5' RACE reads in MiXCR, one entry per CDR3 protein. The data contain about 190,000 distinct CDR3 sequences, roughly 13% of them singletons. The data derive from a study of CD8 T cells in ankylosing spondylitis. Germline CDR1 SEHNR, CDR2 FQNEAQ (reference sequence). There are 15 residues in the CDR3. V was pared by 4 bases and J by 2 bases, with 12 bases between. Findings and caveats of the study: Disease-linked clones had a CD8+ phenotype and relatively low frequency in peripheral blood. Characteristic of ankylosing spondylitis blood, it appeared, was a TCR beta motif comprising about eight highly homologous variants. Significantly higher representation of disease-linked clones was reported for matched ankylosing spondylitis synovial fluid.

What was sequenced was blood, either unsorted or a sorted T cell fraction (not recorded which). The origin of this receptor is a female donor with ankylosing spondylitis or in good health (not recorded which). This chain connects TRBV7-9 to TRBJ1-5; D is possibly TRBD1 (6 bases). CDR3: CASSSGGGGNQPQHF. The CDR3 coding sequence is TGTGCCAGCAGCTCTGGGGGCGGAGGCAATCAGCCCCAGCATTTT.